A selection of T cell receptor beta chains follows, all from one sample in a study of cytomegalovirus exposure and HLA in healthy donors. Measured with immunoSEQ multiplex PCR; TCRdb has only the in-frame clones, and not every one. The sample gives roughly 130,000 clones, about three quarters of which show up once; roughly 1.2% is in the top ten. Sequenced material: PBMCs. The receptors derive from a male donor in good health and CMV-seropositive. Each CDR3 is given with its conserved first and last residue. D genes are given only for firm matches. Clone size is stated in some rows and not others, as once, few, many or a class when expanded.

j_call d_call clone_size v_call cdr3_nt cdr3_aa
TRBJ2-2 TRBD2 NA TRBV25-1 TGTGCCAGCAGTGAAGCGGGGGTCGAGACCGGGGAGCTGTTTTTT CASSEAGVETGELFF
TRBJ1-4 NA NA TRBV5-1 TGCGCCAGCAGCATCGGACAGACTAATAATGAAAAACTGTTTTTT CASSIGQTNNEKLFF
TRBJ2-1 NA NA TRBV13 TGTGCCAGCGCTAGAGGCTATGAGCAGTTCTTC CASARGYEQFF
TRBJ2-5 TRBD2 once TRBV10-3 TGTGCCATCAGTTCTAGCGGGGACAACCAAGAGACCCAGTACTTC CAISSSGDNQETQYF
TRBJ2-7 TRBD1 NA TRBV5-4 TGTGCCAGCAGCTTGGATACGACAGGGGCCTACGAGCAGTACTTC CASSLDTTGAYEQYF
TRBJ1-1 NA NA TRBV5-1 TGCGCCAGCAGCCCACGAGCCGACGGGGGCACTGAAGCTTTCTTT CASSPRADGGTEAFF
TRBJ1-1 TRBD1 NA TRBV5-4 TGTGCCAGCAGCTCACTGGGACAGGGACTGAACACTGAAGCTTTCTTT CASSSLGQGLNTEAFF
TRBJ2-1 NA NA TRBV7-6 TGTGCCAGCAGCACCCAGGGGCTACCCGGAGAGGATGAGCAGTTCTTC CASSTQGLPGEDEQFF
TRBJ2-5 TRBD1 once TRBV5-1 TGCGCCAGCAGCGGCCGGGACAGGTTTCAAGAGACCCAGTACTTC CASSGRDRFQETQYF
TRBJ2-5 TRBD1 NA TRBV9 TGTGCCAGCAGCGCGACAGGGGGTAAAGAGACCCAGTACTTC CASSATGGKETQYF
TRBJ2-1 NA NA TRBV9 TGTGCCAGCAGCGTATTGGACAGCTCCTACAATGAGCAGTTCTTC CASSVLDSSYNEQFF
TRBJ2-7 TRBD1 NA TRBV5-1 TGCGCCAGCAGCCCCCAATCCGGGACAGGGAACTTGAGGGAGCAGTACTTC CASSPQSGTGNLREQYF
TRBJ2-3 TRBD2 few TRBV5-4 TGTGCCAGCAGCTTGGCGACTAGCGGGGGGGTCGTAGATACGCAGTATTTT CASSLATSGGVVDTQYF
TRBJ1-5 TRBD1 NA TRBV7-8 TGTGCCAGCAGCCCCGGGGACAGGGGAATTAGCAATCAGCCCCAGCATTTT CASSPGDRGISNQPQHF
TRBJ2-7 TRBD2 once TRBV5-1 TGCGCCAGCAAGGGCGGGGGGGGCCAGTACGAGCAGTACTTC CASKGGGGQYEQYF
TRBJ1-2 TRBD1 NA TRBV6-5 TGTGCCAGCAGTTCGACAGGGAAAGGCTATGGCTACACCTTC CASSSTGKGYGYTF
TRBJ2-7 NA NA TRBV28 TGTGCCAGCAGCCCCGGAGGCAGGGGCCTCTACGAGCAGTACTTC CASSPGGRGLYEQYF
TRBJ1-5 TRBD1 few TRBV19 TGTGCCAGTAGTTGGGACAGCAACATTGGGACCTATAGCAATCAGCCCCAGCATTTT CASSWDSNIGTYSNQPQHF